This passage covers 29 T cell receptor beta chains from one sample sequenced in a study of blood T cells in healthy people across ages (dated by TCRdb to 2015 to 2017). Receptor amplification or capture employed 5' RACE. The listed sequencing device is Illumina HiSeq 2500. A second PCR of about 6 to 12 cycles was performed with a sample-barcoded 5' primer and a J-beta primer mix. TCRdb reran the public reads through fastp at Q25 and MiXCR, keeping productive beta chains. Rows are unified per CDR3 protein, each entry keeping the most common DNA and genes. The table for this sample lists about 1.5 million distinct CDR3 sequences; roughly 43% of them were counted only once. Of the sample, 4% is held by the ten largest clones. Sequenced sample: blood. The receptors derive from a woman aged 18-29 years in good health.

The V gene is TRBV4-1, the J gene TRBJ2-2, with 7 bases fitting TRBD2. V was clipped by 2 bases and J by 0 bases; unmatched bases: 9. The CDR3 length is 18 residues. The germline CDR1 and CDR2 sequences are MGHRA and YSYEKL. CDR3 sequence: CASSQLFGGGTNTGELFF. The DNA of the CDR3 is TGCGCCAGCAGCCAACTATTTGGCGGGGGAACGAACACCGGGGAGCTGTTTTTT.

This clonotype was recorded a few times. V gene TRBV5-1 combines with J gene TRBJ2-5; D is unclear. Germline assignment: CDR1 SGHRS and CDR2 YFSETQ. This CDR3 is 14 amino acids long. The V gene lost 1 base and the J gene lost 2 bases, with 9 bases spanning the gap. Here the CDR3 reads CASSLSVPQETQYF. The CDR3 region has the DNA TGCGCCAGCAGCTTGTCAGTTCCACAAGAGACCCAGTACTTC.

The chain is built from TRBV6-5 and TRBJ1-5, with D perhaps matching TRBD1 (5 bases). CDR3 size: 14 residues. Germline lookup yields CDR1 MNHEY and CDR2 SVGAGI. V was shortened by 6 bases and J by 5 bases, with 14 bases between the two germline ends. This CDR3 is CASRKWRDDQPQHF. The CDR3 bases are TGTGCCAGCAGAAAGTGGAGGGACGATCAGCCCCAGCATTTT.

This chain connects TRBV10-3 to TRBJ1-1, with D perhaps TRBD1 (6 bases). The CDR3 totals 13 residues. Trimming took off 6 bases at V and 5 bases at J, with 13 bases between the two ends. CDR1 is ENHRY, CDR2 SYGVKD, per germline. The CDR3 DNA sequence: TGTGCCATCAGACGGGGGGCCGAGACTGAAGCTTTCTTT. Encoded protein: CAIRRGAETEAFF.

This clonotype was detected only a few times. The chain uses TRBV3-1 and TRBJ1-2, with 9 bases identical to TRBD1. Germline V CDR1 and CDR2: LGHDT, YNNKEL (reference sequence). This CDR3 contains 15 residues. V trimming: 1 base; J trimming: 8 bases; junction bases outside the gene matches: 8. CDR3 nucleotide sequence: TGTGCCAGCAGCCAAGCCCCCGGGACAGGGAGAGGCTACACCTTC. Amino acids: CASSQAPGTGRGYTF.

The rearrangement uses TRBV7-9 and TRBJ2-1; D tentatively fits TRBD1 or TRBD2 (6 bases each). CDR3 length: 15 amino acids. V lost 2 bases and J lost 5, with 13 bases in between. Germline loops: CDR1 SEHNR, CDR2 FQNEAQ (reference sequence). The chain's CDR3 is CASSLSGAQDNEQFF. CDR3 nucleotides: TGTGCCAGCAGCTTATCGGGGGCGCAGGACAATGAGCAGTTCTTC. The complete variable domain, with remaining parts taken from reference TRBV7-9 and TRBJ2-1, reads DTGVSQNPRHKITKRGQNVTFRCDPISEHNRLYWYRQTLGQGPEFLTYFQNEAQLEKSRLLSDRFSAERPKGSFSTLEIQRTEQGDSAMYLCASSLSGAQDNEQFFGPGTRLTVL.

This chain joins TRBV6-5 and TRBJ1-1; 8 bases align to TRBD1. CDR1 MNHEY and CDR2 SVGAGI come from the germline V gene. Trimming removed 6 bases from V and 7 bases from J; junction bases left unmatched: 4. CDR3 length: 12 residues. CDR3 DNA sequence: TGTGCCAGCAGACCCAGGGGGCATGAAGCTTTCTTT. It encodes CASRPRGHEAFF.

This clonotype was counted a few times. This rearrangement joins TRBV29-1 to TRBJ2-1, with D possibly matching TRBD1 (6 bases). TRBJ2-7 explains the end of the DNA better; the J call may be wrong. Germline CDR1 reads SQVTM; CDR2 reads ANQGSEA. The CDR3 is 17 amino acids. The CDR3 region has the DNA TGCAGCGTTGTTATTGGACGGTCCAGGGGCTCCTACAATGAGCAGTACTTC. It translates to CSVVIGRSRGSYNEQYF.

V gene TRBV20-1 combines with J gene TRBJ1-5; 8 nucleotides match TRBD1. J was trimmed by 4 bases and V by 4 bases; bases with no gene match: 6. Per the germline V gene, CDR1 is DFQATT and CDR2 is SNEGSKA (reference sequence). This CDR3 is built from 14 residues. CDR3 sequence (DNA): TGCAGTGCTAATGGACAGGGACCGAATCAGCCCCAGCATTTT. This sequence encodes CSANGQGPNQPQHF.

This clonotype was seen many times. The chain employs TRBV4-3 and TRBJ2-3, with 11 bases identical to TRBD1. This CDR3 spans 16 amino acids. Unmatched junction bases numbered 4, after V lost 0 bases and J lost 5 bases. Germline-derived CDR1 and CDR2 are LGHNA and YSLEER. This chain's CDR3 is CASSQDGTGGIDTQYF. In nucleotides, the CDR3 is TGCGCCAGCAGCCAAGATGGGACAGGGGGTATAGATACGCAGTATTTT.

The chain employs TRBV5-1 and TRBJ2-3; 9 bases fit TRBD2. Looked up from germline, CDR1 is SGHRS and CDR2 is YFSETQ. The CDR3 is 17 residues long. The V and J ends lost 0 bases and 4 bases, in that order; junction bases with no gene match: 9. The CDR3 protein is CASSLDRPSGIADTQYF. The CDR3 coding sequence is TGCGCCAGCAGCTTGGACCGACCTAGCGGGATTGCAGATACGCAGTATTTT.

As to this clonotype: Compared with germline, one end of the junction differs, possibly owing to a read error. This chain joins TRBV9 and TRBJ1-3; the D is unclear. CDR3 length: 14 amino acids. From germline, CDR1 is SGDLS and CDR2 YYNGEE. Here the CDR3 reads CASSAGSLGNTIYF. Written as DNA, the CDR3 is TGCGCCAGCAGCGCCGGTTCACTAGGAAACACCATATATTTT.

There are a few counts of this clonotype. The chain joins TRBV12-3 or TRBV12-4 to TRBJ2-3; 7 bases map to TRBD1. This CDR3 comprises 16 residues. Trimming removed 3 bases from V and 2 bases from J; junction bases left unmatched: 8. The CDR3 region is CASSFGDRVDTDTQYF. In DNA form, the CDR3 reads TGTGCCAGCAGTTTCGGAGACAGGGTTGACACAGATACGCAGTATTTT.

This clonotype came up a few times. The V call is TRBV25-1, the J call TRBJ1-1; TRBD1 might be the D (5 bases). Germline V gene lookup returns CDR1 MGHDK and CDR2 SYGVNS. The CDR3 length is 14 residues. V was clipped by 3 bases and J by 3 bases, with 11 bases between them. This CDR3 is CASSDPAGYTEAFF. The CDR3 DNA is TGTGCCAGCAGTGACCCCGCAGGGTACACTGAAGCTTTCTTT.

The chain employs TRBV4-1 and TRBJ2-3; 14 bases line up with TRBD2. CDR1 is MGHRA and CDR2 is YSYEKL in the germline V gene. V was pared by 3 bases and J by 2 bases, with 4 bases of the junction left unmatched. The CDR3 totals 17 residues. The CDR3 nucleotides read TGCGCCAGCAGCCAGGAGGGACTAGCGGGAGCCACAGATACGCAGTATTTT. Amino acid sequence: CASSQEGLAGATDTQYF.

This clonotype has just a few counts. The chain is built from TRBV28 and TRBJ1-1; D unresolved. The CDR3 has 16 residues. The V end was cut by 4 bases, the J end by 3 bases, with 18 bases between. Per the germline V gene, CDR1 is MDHEN and CDR2 is SYDVKM. The CDR3 loop is CASSSPRAPGDTEAFF. In DNA form, the CDR3 reads TGTGCCAGCAGTTCCCCTCGAGCGCCAGGCGACACTGAAGCTTTCTTT. Drawing the rest from reference TRBV28 and TRBJ1-1, the complete variable domain is DVKVTQSSRYLVKRTGEKVFLECVQDMDHENMFWYRQDPGLGLRLIYFSYDVKMKEKGDIPEGYSVSREKKERFSLILESASTNQTSMYLCASSSPRAPGDTEAFFGQGTRLTVV.

This clonotype showed up just a few times. The DNA for the CDR3 is TGTGCCAGCAGTTACTCAGGCGGCGATAGGGGCTACACCTTC. Translated: CASSYSGGDRGYTF. The genes are TRBV6-2 or TRBV6-3 and TRBJ1-2; D gene ambiguous. The CDR3 length is 14 residues. The germline CDR1 and CDR2 sequences are MNHEY and SVGEGT. The V and J ends lost 0 bases and 8 bases respectively, with 13 bases between them.

The V and J genes are TRBV29-1 and TRBJ2-4; D is possibly TRBD2 (7 bases). This CDR3 region has 13 residues. Per the germline V gene, CDR1 is SQVTM and CDR2 is ANQGSEA. V gave up 6 bases and J gave up 8 bases, with 17 bases separating them. The CDR3 here is CSVEQGGPDIQYF. CDR3 in DNA: TGCAGCGTAGAACAGGGAGGGCCGGACATTCAGTACTTC. Full variable domain (missing parts from reference TRBV29-1 and TRBJ2-4): SAVISQKPSRDICQRGTSLTIQCQVDSQVTMMFWYRQQPGQSLTLIATANQGSEATYESGFVIDKFPISRPNLTFSTLTVSNMSPEDSSIYLCSVEQGGPDIQYFGAGTRLSVL.

This clonotype has a handful of counts. The chain combines TRBV29-1 with TRBJ1-2; 8 positions match TRBD1. From germline, CDR1 is SQVTM and CDR2 ANQGSEA. Trimming at V came to 7 bases and at J to 2 bases, leaving 6 bases not matched to a gene. The CDR3 contains 13 residues. CDR3 DNA: TGCAGCGGACGGACAGGGACGAACTATGGCTACACCTTC. Residues: CSGRTGTNYGYTF.

J is TRBJ2-3 and V is TRBV6-5, with D possibly TRBD2 on 5 matching bases. The CDR3 is 14 residues long. Germline CDR1 is MNHEY and CDR2 is SVGAGI. V lost 5 bases and J 4 bases, leaving 13 bases between the germline ends. This CDR3 reads CASSRWLEADTQYF. As DNA, the CDR3 is TGTGCCAGCAGTCGCTGGTTGGAGGCAGATACGCAGTATTTT.

This clonotype appeared a few times. The rearrangement links TRBV6-6 to TRBJ2-7; the D gene could be TRBD1 or TRBD2 (5 bases each). Trimming took off 6 bases at V and 2 bases at J, with 17 bases between the two ends. Per the germline V gene, CDR1 is MNHNY and CDR2 is SVGAGI (reference sequence). The CDR3 runs to 15 residues. The CDR3: CASRLPQGRPYEQYF. The CDR3 nucleotides are TGTGCCAGCAGGCTACCTCAGGGACGCCCCTACGAGCAGTACTTC.

The chain combines TRBV7-9 with TRBJ1-1; D possibly corresponds to TRBD1 (5 bases). CDR3 length equals 16 residues. Trimming removed 2 bases from V and 0 bases from J, with 13 bases in between. The germline gives CDR1 SEHNR, CDR2 FQNEAQ (reference sequence). For the CDR3, the DNA is TGTGCCAGCAGCTTACCCAGGGCAGCCATGAACACTGAAGCTTTCTTT. Protein product: CASSLPRAAMNTEAFF.

The chain couples TRBV20-1 to TRBJ2-7; 9 nucleotides agree with TRBD1. The CDR3 runs to 13 residues. Germline V lookup: CDR1 DFQATT, CDR2 SNEGSKA (reference sequence). Unmatched junction bases numbered 0, after V lost 0 bases and J lost 3 bases. The CDR3 protein is CSAREGQGYEQYF. As DNA, the CDR3 is TGCAGTGCTAGAGAGGGACAGGGCTACGAGCAGTACTTC.

This clonotype was counted many times. The chain joins TRBV7-3 to TRBJ2-1; D is perhaps TRBD2 (6 bases). This CDR3 contains 13 residues. Trimming pared 2 bases from V and 9 bases from J, leaving 11 bases between. CDR1 and CDR2 (germline): SGHTA, FQGTGA. The CDR3 sequence is CASSLSLATEQFF. DNA for the CDR3: TGTGCCAGCAGCTTATCCCTAGCGACTGAGCAGTTCTTC. Filled out from reference TRBV7-3 and TRBJ2-1, the complete variable domain reads GAGVSQTPSNKVTEKGKYVELRCDPISGHTALYWYRQSLGQGPEFLIYFQGTGAADDSGLPNDRFFAVRPEGSVSTLKIQRTERGDSAVYLCASSLSLATEQFFGPGTRLTVL.

This clonotype was observed a few times. A read error may be the cause here, since a much bigger clone is one base away. This sequence joins TRBV4-1 and TRBJ2-4; TRBD1 matches at 9 bases. The assigned J gene may be wrong: the sequence end matches TRBJ2-7 better. CDR3 size: 15 residues. CDR1 is MGHRA, CDR2 YSYEKL, per germline. CDR3 residues: CASSQAGTGSHEQYF. CDR3 sequence (DNA): TGCGCCAGCAGCCAAGCCGGGACAGGGTCCCACGAGCAGTACTTC.

This clonotype was seen only once. V usage is TRBV20-1 and J usage is TRBJ2-5, with a tentative D call TRBD2 (5 bases). Germline V gene lookup returns CDR1 DFQATT and CDR2 SNEGSKA (reference sequence). V was cut by 0 bases and J by 9 bases, with 17 bases left in between. CDR3 size: 14 residues. The CDR3 loop is CSARDGQDQEAQYF. CDR3 nucleotides: TGCAGTGCTAGAGATGGCCAGGATCAGGAGGCCCAGTACTTC.

This sequence joins TRBV19 and TRBJ2-5; TRBD2 agrees at 8 bases. Judging by the DNA end, TRBJ2-7 fits better; the J call may be wrong. This CDR3 has 13 amino acids. CDR1 is LNHDA, CDR2 SQIVND, per germline (reference sequence). CDR3 sequence reads: CASSMGLEYEQYF. The CDR3, as DNA: TGTGCCAGTAGTATGGGACTAGAATACGAGCAGTACTTC.

This clonotype was found a few times. This chain connects TRBV20-1 to TRBJ1-5; no reliable D call. Trimming left V 6 bases short and J 2 bases short, with 20 bases between. This CDR3 has 16 amino acids. Germline values: CDR1 DFQATT, CDR2 SNEGSKA (reference sequence). CDR3 coding DNA: TGCAGTGCCGTAATAGTCGCCCGGGGAGGCAATCAGCCCCAGCATTTT. Translated: CSAVIVARGGNQPQHF.

The chain combines TRBV5-1 with TRBJ1-1; 8 bases line up with TRBD1. Per the germline V gene, CDR1 is SGHRS and CDR2 is YFSETQ. With 1 base clipped from V and 2 bases from J, the junction kept 7 bases outside the gene matches. The CDR3 sequence is 16 residues long. CDR3 protein: CASSLRQGRANTEAFF. CDR3 bases: TGCGCCAGCAGCTTGCGACAGGGGAGGGCTAACACTGAAGCTTTCTTT.